This entry describes one T cell receptor (beta chain). What it recognizes is unknown. Time point: newly diagnosed GD, antithyroid drugs for less than 3 months. There was RNA extracted from PBMCs, and the TCR library was made from it. This sample stems from a study of regulatory T cells in long-lasting Graves disease. Losses at the gene ends were 6 bases for V and 3 bases for J; bases not matched to a gene: 7. The CDR3 has 16 amino acids. General study points: Favoring TRBV28, TRBJ1-2 and TRBJ2-5 was a feature seen in persistent disease.

In building TCR beta libraries, iRepertoire HTBI primers were used together with Arm-PCR of CDR3 regions. TCRdb itself ran the multiplex PCR reads through MiXCR, one entry per CDR3 protein. In the table there are some 250,000 distinct CDR3 sequences, 18% of which are singletons. These same records also appear under a second study, on T cells in Graves' hyperthyroidism and ophthalmopathy. As that study records: Hyperthyroidism patients were newly diagnosed, had disease duration under 2 months, and were aged 18 to 65 years. Researchers barred patients who had uncontrolled infection, other autoimmune disease, pregnancy or lactation. Blood also contained most expanded thyroid clonotypes above 0.001.

This sequence joins TRBV12-3 or TRBV12-4 and TRBJ1-5; 11 bases agree with TRBD1. The sample was peripheral blood mononuclear cells (PBMCs), taken at new diagnosis, from a patient treated with antithyroid drugs. The TCR was taken from a woman younger than 45 with Graves disease. This chain's CDR3 is CASRPGTGGPNQPQHF. CDR3 bases: TGTGCCAGCAGGCCCGGGACAGGGGGTCCCAATCAGCCCCAGCATTTT.